The source of this T cell receptor (beta chain) is a study of cytomegalovirus exposure and HLA in healthy donors. Study-wide results and caveats: In a later analysis, a genetic analysis reported fewer productive-TCR N-insertions in an Asian-associated ancestry cluster than the cohort average.

Deletions cut 8 bases from V and 4 bases from J, with 17 bases between. Looked up from germline, CDR1 is MDHEN and CDR2 is SYDVKM. The CDR3 has 14 residues. Both 60 Vbeta primers and 13 Jbeta primers went into the PCR. Clones were read by immunoSEQ multiplex PCR, and TCRdb kept only the in-frame ones, dropping some. The sample carries tens of thousands of clones, about 60% recorded once. A note on this clone: Its matching antigen is unknown.

V and J are TRBV28 and TRBJ1-1, with D tentatively TRBD1 (6 bases). The clonotype comes from a woman aged 25-40 years in good health and CMV-seronegative. Sequencing was done on a sample of PBMCs. In DNA form, the CDR3 reads TGTGCCAGCTTTAATCGGGGGGCTCTCACTGAAGCTTTCTTT. It translates to CASFNRGALTEAFF. Looking up the rest from reference TRBV28 and TRBJ1-1 gives the full variable domain: DVKVTQSSRYLVKRTGEKVFLECVQDMDHENMFWYRQDPGLGLRLIYFSYDVKMKEKGDIPEGYSVSREKKERFSLILESASTNQTSMYLCASFNRGALTEAFFGQGTRLTVV.